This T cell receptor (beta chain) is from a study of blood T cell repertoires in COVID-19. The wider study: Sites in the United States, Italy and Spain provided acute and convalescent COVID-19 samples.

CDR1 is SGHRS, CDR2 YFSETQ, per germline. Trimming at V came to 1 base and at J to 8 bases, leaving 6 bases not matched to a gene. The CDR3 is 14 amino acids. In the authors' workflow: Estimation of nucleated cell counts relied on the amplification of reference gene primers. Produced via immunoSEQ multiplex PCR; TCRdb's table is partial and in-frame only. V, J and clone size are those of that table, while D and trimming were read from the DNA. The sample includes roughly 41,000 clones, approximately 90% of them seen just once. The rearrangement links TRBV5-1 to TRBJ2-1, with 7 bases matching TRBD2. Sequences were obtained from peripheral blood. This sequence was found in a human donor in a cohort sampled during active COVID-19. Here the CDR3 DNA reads TGCGCCAGCAGCTTGTGGGCGGGAGCGGATGAGCAGTTCTTC. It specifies CASSLWAGADEQFF.